This passage covers 7 T cell receptor beta chains from one sample sequenced in a study of shared clonotypes between healthy human individuals. Assay: immunoSEQ multiplex PCR; the TCRdb copy retains only in-frame clones and omits some. The sample holds a few million clones, 90% to 95% seen once. As defined, naive CD8 cells were CD45RO-negative and positively selected for CCR7, with terminally differentiated effector memory CD45RA+ cells excluded. The sequenced sample consisted of naive CD8+ T cells from PBMCs. These receptor sequences come from a young man in good health. Some clones in this sample may be carry-over from other donors' samples.

The chain combines TRBV5-6 with TRBJ2-7; 8 bases fit TRBD1. V lost 4 bases, J lost 4 bases, and 10 bases stayed unmatched. The germline CDR1 and CDR2 sequences are SGHDT and YYEEEE. CDR3 length equals 15 residues. The DNA for the CDR3 is TGTGCCAGCAGCCATGGGACAGGCGATGTTTACGAGCAGTACTTC. As protein: CASSHGTGDVYEQYF. Full variable domain (remainder filled in from reference TRBV5-6 and TRBJ2-7): DAGVTQSPTHLIKTRGQQVTLRCSPKSGHDTVSWYQQALGQGPQFIFQYYEEEERQRGNFPDRFSGHQFPNYSSELNVNALLLGDSALYLCASSHGTGDVYEQYFGPGTRLTVT.

A note on this clone: The sample carries other DNA sequences with the same CDR3. The chain couples TRBV19 to TRBJ1-1; no clear D. The V end was cut by 6 bases, the J end by 6 bases, with 8 bases between. The CDR3 spans 11 residues. Germline V gives CDR1 LNHDA, CDR2 SQIVND (reference sequence). CDR3 in amino acids: CASSPGPEAFF. The CDR3 DNA sequence: TGTGCCAGTAGCCCCGGACCTGAAGCTTTCTTT.

V is TRBV10-3 and J is TRBJ2-5; D possibly corresponds to TRBD1 (6 bases). Trimming removed 6 bases at V and 4 bases at J, with 18 bases between. From germline, CDR1 is ENHRY and CDR2 SYGVKD. This CDR3 region has 15 residues. The CDR3 DNA is TGTGCCATCAGCGCCAAGAGGGGGAACGGAGAGACCCAGTACTTC. It specifies CAISAKRGNGETQYF.

The chain's CDR3 is CASSTQGQVTDTQYF. The CDR3 nucleotides read TGTGCCAGCAGCACCCAGGGGCAGGTCACAGATACGCAGTATTTT. The chain joins TRBV7-6 to TRBJ2-3; D possibly corresponds to TRBD1 (6 bases). This CDR3 is built from 15 residues. Germline-derived CDR1 and CDR2 are SGHVS and FNYEAQ. The V end lost 5 bases, the J end lost 2 bases, and 14 bases lay between the germline ends.

This chain connects TRBV19 to TRBJ1-1, with D perhaps matching TRBD1 (5 bases). Germline assignment: CDR1 LNHDA and CDR2 SQIVND (reference sequence). This CDR3 contains 14 residues. Deletions cut 7 bases from V and 1 base from J, with 13 bases between. DNA of the CDR3: TGTGCCAGTACAGGGTTTGCGGCGAACACTGAAGCTTTCTTT. Its translation: CASTGFAANTEAFF.

This clone was seen just once. V and J are TRBV28 and TRBJ2-7, with D tentatively TRBD1 (6 bases). The ends were cut back, 2 bases at V and 6 bases at J, with 11 bases in the middle. From germline, CDR1 is MDHEN and CDR2 SYDVKM. The CDR3 totals 13 residues. The CDR3 nucleotides are TGTGCCAGCAGTTTAACAGGGCGTACCGAGCAGTACTTC. It codes for CASSLTGRTEQYF.

The chain couples TRBV19 to TRBJ1-1; D is unresolved. The CDR3 is made up of 12 amino acids. With 5 bases removed from V and 7 bases from J, the gap between germline ends came to 11 bases. Germline V lookup: CDR1 LNHDA, CDR2 SQIVND (reference sequence). The CDR3 here is CASSGPAFEAFF. Written as DNA, the CDR3 is TGTGCCAGTAGTGGGCCAGCCTTTGAAGCTTTCTTT.